These 19 T cell receptor beta chains originate from one sample sequenced in a study of cytomegalovirus exposure and HLA in healthy donors. The primer mix had 60 Vbeta and 13 Jbeta primers. Data came from immunoSEQ multiplex PCR; TCRdb stores just in-frame clones and leaves some out. Of 150,000 or so clones listed, 85% were seen once; the top ten hold roughly 2.2%. Specimen: PBMCs. Receptors were obtained from a man aged 18 to 29 in good health and CMV-seropositive.

The chain combines TRBV9 with TRBJ1-2, with TRBD1 as a possible D gene (6 bases). The CDR3 sequence is 17 residues long. Germline V gives CDR1 SGDLS, CDR2 YYNGEE. V lost 0 bases to trimming and J lost 7 bases, with 22 bases between them. The CDR3 DNA sequence: TGTGCCAGCAGCGTAGCCCAGGACAGCAAACAGCCTGCTGGCTACACCTTC. Translated, it gives CASSVAQDSKQPAGYTF. Together with reference TRBV9 and TRBJ1-2, the CDR3 gives the full variable domain: DSGVTQTPKHLITATGQRVTLRCSPRSGDLSVYWYQQSLDQGLQFLIQYYNGEERAKGNILERFSAQQFPDLHSELNLSSLELGDSALYFCASSVAQDSKQPAGYTFGSGTRLTVV.

This clone has just a few counts. As DNA, the CDR3 is TGTGCCAGCAGCTTAGGGGCCAAAGAGACCCAGTACTTC. Protein sequence: CASSLGAKETQYF. V is TRBV7-2 and J is TRBJ2-5; D is undetermined. This CDR3 contains 13 residues. With 1 base removed from V and 3 bases from J, the gap between germline ends came to 6 bases. The V gene's germline CDR1 is SGHTA and CDR2 FQGNSA. The complete variable domain, with remaining parts taken from reference TRBV7-2 and TRBJ2-5, reads GAGVSQSPSNKVTEKGKDVELRCDPISGHTALYWYRQSLGQGLEFLIYFQGNSAPDKSGLPSDRFSAERTGGSVSTLTIQRTQQEDSAVYLCASSLGAKETQYFGPGTRLLVL.

This clone was counted a few times. V usage is TRBV4-1 and J usage is TRBJ1-6; 7 bases are a match to TRBD1. After removal of 0 bases from V and 3 bases from J, the junction contained 5 bases not matched to a gene. The CDR3 is made up of 17 amino acids. CDR1 and CDR2 (germline): MGHRA, YSYEKL. The DNA of the CDR3 is TGCGCCAGCAGCCAAGATGCGGACAGGCTCTATAATTCACCCCTCCACTTT. Its protein is CASSQDADRLYNSPLHF.

V and J are TRBV5-8 and TRBJ1-1, with D perhaps matching TRBD1 (5 bases). CDR3 length: 14 residues. The V and J ends lost 2 bases and 1 base respectively, with 9 bases between them. From germline, CDR1 is SGHTS and CDR2 YDEGEE. CDR3 region: CASSFRQSNTEAFF. The CDR3 nucleotides read TGTGCCAGCAGCTTTCGACAGTCGAACACTGAAGCTTTCTTT.

The chain combines TRBV7-2 with TRBJ1-2; D is unresolved. The germline V gene has CDR1 SGHTA and CDR2 FQGNSA. There are 14 residues in the CDR3. The ends were cut back, 6 bases at V and 6 bases at J, with 17 bases in the middle. The CDR3 region has the DNA TGTGCCAGCAGTCTTCCCGGGTTGTTCCATGGCTACACCTTC. Translation gives CASSLPGLFHGYTF.

The rearrangement links TRBV27 to TRBJ2-7; 10 bases map to TRBD1. The CDR3 totals 17 residues. The germline CDR1 and CDR2 sequences are MNHEY and SMNVEV (reference sequence). V was clipped by 6 bases and J by 3 bases; unmatched bases: 14. CDR3 DNA: TGTGCCAGCAGGCCCACCCCGACAGGGGGCCTTAACTACGAGCAGTACTTC. This gives the protein CASRPTPTGGLNYEQYF.

The chain carries TRBV6-4 and TRBJ2-1, with TRBD2 identical over 9 bases. Losses at the gene ends were 4 bases for V and 8 bases for J; bases not matched to a gene: 15. Germline V gene data show CDR1 as MRHNA and CDR2 as SNTAGT. The CDR3 sequence is 17 residues long. The CDR3 protein is CASSGSPQGSGGDEQFF. The DNA for the CDR3 is TGTGCCAGCAGTGGGAGCCCCCAGGGTAGCGGGGGAGATGAGCAGTTCTTC.

The chain is built from TRBV10-3 and TRBJ1-2, with D maybe TRBD1 (6 bases). Trimming took off 2 bases at V and 7 bases at J, with 11 bases between the two ends. The germline V gene has CDR1 ENHRY and CDR2 SYGVKD. This CDR3 comprises 13 residues. CDR3 nucleotide sequence: TGTGCCATCAGTGAGCTACAGGGAAGTGGCTACACCTTC. It encodes CAISELQGSGYTF.

The chain recombines TRBV6-1 with TRBJ1-1; D gene ambiguous. Germline V gene sequence: CDR1 MNHNS, CDR2 SASEGT. The CDR3 spans 13 residues. The V end was cut by 6 bases, the J end by 0 bases, with 8 bases between. CDR3 in amino acids: CASSLEVNTEAFF. The CDR3 region has the DNA TGTGCCAGCAGCCTAGAAGTGAACACTGAAGCTTTCTTT.

In its sample, this clone was seen once. The chain has TRBV21-1 and TRBJ1-3. TRBV21-1 is a pseudogene locus. This CDR3 spans 17 amino acids. The CDR3 bases are TGTGCCAGCAGCAAAGCTAGGTGGCGGGCAGGTGGAAACACCATATATTTT. Translation gives CASSKARWRAGGNTIYF.

The genes are TRBV13 and TRBJ2-1; maybe TRBD1 (5 bases). The ends were cut back, 5 bases at V and 0 bases at J, with 14 bases in the middle. Per the germline V gene, CDR1 is PRHDT and CDR2 is FYEKMQ (reference sequence). The CDR3 has 16 amino acids. In nucleotides, the CDR3 is TGTGCCAGCAGCCTGACAGAGGATTACTCCTACAATGAGCAGTTCTTC. Protein sequence: CASSLTEDYSYNEQFF.

The chain uses TRBV7-9 and TRBJ1-2; D is unclear. The V end was cut by 11 bases, the J end by 2 bases, with 12 bases between. The CDR3 totals 12 residues. Germline values: CDR1 SEHNR, CDR2 FQNEAQ (reference sequence). Here the CDR3 DNA reads TGTGCCTCCGGCCGAGGGAACTATGGCTACACCTTC. Protein product: CASGRGNYGYTF.

This rearrangement joins TRBV6-1 to TRBJ2-3, with D perhaps TRBD2 (6 bases). There are 14 residues in the CDR3. With 9 bases removed from V and 1 base from J, the gap between germline ends came to 14 bases. Germline values: CDR1 MNHNS, CDR2 SASEGT. This chain's CDR3 is CASRRGAGTDTQYF. CDR3 in DNA: TGTGCCAGTCGGCGCGGGGCGGGCACAGATACGCAGTATTTT.

The J gene is TRBJ1-2, the V gene TRBV9; 10 nucleotides match TRBD1. CDR3 length: 16 residues. Trimming cost V 2 bases and J 6 bases; bases outside gene matches: 10. Germline lookup yields CDR1 SGDLS and CDR2 YYNGEE. The CDR3 DNA reads TGTGCCAGCAGCGTGAAGAAGACAGGGGGCTCGGATGGCTACACCTTC. Its protein is CASSVKKTGGSDGYTF.

For this clone: The sample carries other DNA sequences with the same CDR3. The chain employs TRBV19 and TRBJ1-1; TRBD1 matches at 8 bases. This CDR3 is 17 amino acids long. Germline loops: CDR1 LNHDA, CDR2 SQIVND (reference sequence). After removal of 4 bases from V and 0 bases from J, the junction contained 10 bases not matched to a gene. The CDR3 DNA is TGTGCCAGTAGTAGGGGTACAGGGGGTGTAATGAACACTGAAGCTTTCTTT. Protein product: CASSRGTGGVMNTEAFF. The full variable domain, rest sourced from reference TRBV19 and TRBJ1-1, is DGGITQSPKYLFRKEGQNVTLSCEQNLNHDAMYWYRQDPGQGLRLIYYSQIVNDFQKGDIAEGYSVSREKKESFPLTVTSAQKNPTAFYLCASSRGTGGVMNTEAFFGQGTRLTVV.

The chain is built from TRBV7-3 and TRBJ1-6; 7 bases match TRBD1. The CDR3 runs to 15 residues. In germline, CDR1 is SGHTA, CDR2 FQGTGA. V gave up 4 bases and J gave up 7 bases; unmatched junction bases: 7. CDR3 region: CASSSSGQPNSPLHF. The CDR3 DNA is TGTGCCAGCAGCTCCTCGGGACAGCCGAATTCACCCCTCCACTTT.

The chain has TRBV7-6 and TRBJ2-1; unclear D gene. V was pared by 1 base and J by 6 bases, with 7 bases between. Germline assignment: CDR1 SGHVS and CDR2 FNYEAQ. The CDR3 runs to 13 residues. CDR3 bases: TGTGCCAGCAGCTTAGGGCCCCCCAATGAGCAGTTCTTC. Translated, it gives CASSLGPPNEQFF.

The chain carries TRBV27 and TRBJ1-1; 8 bases map to TRBD1. From germline, CDR1 is MNHEY and CDR2 SMNVEV (reference sequence). There are 16 residues in the CDR3. The trim removed 0 bases at V and 1 base at J, leaving 4 bases unmatched. The CDR3: CASSLSSGGGNTEAFF. CDR3 in DNA: TGTGCCAGCAGTTTATCATCAGGGGGCGGGAACACTGAAGCTTTCTTT.

The chain is built from TRBV6-5 and TRBJ1-1, with D uncertain. The germline V gene has CDR1 MNHEY and CDR2 SVGAGI. Trimming took off 0 bases at V and 2 bases at J, with 10 bases between the two ends. The CDR3 sequence is 15 residues long. CDR3 DNA: TGTGCCAGCAGTTACTCGGGCAGTAGAAACACTGAAGCTTTCTTT. Protein sequence: CASSYSGSRNTEAFF.